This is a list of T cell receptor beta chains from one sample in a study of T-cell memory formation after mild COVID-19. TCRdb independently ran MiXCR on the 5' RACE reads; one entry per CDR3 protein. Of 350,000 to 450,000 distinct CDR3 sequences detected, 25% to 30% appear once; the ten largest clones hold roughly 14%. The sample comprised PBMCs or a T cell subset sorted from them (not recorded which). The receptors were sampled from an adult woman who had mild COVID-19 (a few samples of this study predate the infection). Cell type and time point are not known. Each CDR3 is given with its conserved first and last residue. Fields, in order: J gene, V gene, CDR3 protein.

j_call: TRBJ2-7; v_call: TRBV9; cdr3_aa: CASSVEGSEQYF
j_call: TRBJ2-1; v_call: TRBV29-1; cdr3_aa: CSVEAVGSRGGEQFF
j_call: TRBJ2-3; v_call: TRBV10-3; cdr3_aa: CAISESNSPGGTQYF
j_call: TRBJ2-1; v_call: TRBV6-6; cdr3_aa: CASRLAGVVNEQFF
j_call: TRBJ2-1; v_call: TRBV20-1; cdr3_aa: CSASAKQLRPSEQFF
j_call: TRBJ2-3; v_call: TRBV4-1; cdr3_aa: CASSQDEEREFADTQYF
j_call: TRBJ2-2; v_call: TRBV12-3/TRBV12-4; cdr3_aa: CASSLGVGTGELFF
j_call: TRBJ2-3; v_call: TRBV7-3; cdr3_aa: CASSLTPGGRLDTQYF
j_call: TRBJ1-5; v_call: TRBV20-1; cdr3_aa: CSASRRNQPQHF
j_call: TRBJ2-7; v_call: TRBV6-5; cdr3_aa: CATGLAGGLYEQYF
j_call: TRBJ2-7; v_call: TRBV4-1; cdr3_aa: CASSQKQGGHEQYF
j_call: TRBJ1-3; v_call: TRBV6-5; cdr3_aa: CASQEDRSENTIYF
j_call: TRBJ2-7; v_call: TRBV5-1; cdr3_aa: CASSDLAGVELYEQYF
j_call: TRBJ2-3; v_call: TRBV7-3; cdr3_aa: CASSPNPSGTDTQYF
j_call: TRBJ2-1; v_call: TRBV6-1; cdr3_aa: CASSGLNEQFF
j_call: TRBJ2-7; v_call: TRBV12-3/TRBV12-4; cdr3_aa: CASSFYRGPTGDEQYF